The clone carrying this T cell receptor (beta chain) has just one count. The CDR3 has 14 residues. Trimming removed 3 bases at V and 1 base at J, with 9 bases between. Germline V gives CDR1 MGHRA, CDR2 YSYEKL. This record comes from a study of T cells after posttransplantation cyclophosphamide. Control samples came 1 year after myeloablative marrow transplants with methotrexate plus calcineurin inhibitor. The assay was immunoSEQ multiplex PCR, and TCRdb's table has in-frame clones only and misses some. The sample shows some 21,000 clones, over 75% of them seen only once. The genes are TRBV4-1 and TRBJ1-1; D gene uncertain. The origin of this receptor is a female patient aged 30 to 40 who received an allogeneic stem cell transplant from an unrelated donor, was CMV-positive, and had acute and chronic GVHD. The graft donor may be the source of some T cells. The sequencing here drew on PBMCs, taken approximately twelve months after allogeneic stem cell transplant with calcineurin inhibitor and methotrexate. This CDR3 is CASSHLTGNTEAFF. Here the CDR3 DNA reads TGCGCCAGCAGCCATCTGACGGGGAACACTGAAGCTTTCTTT.